This T cell receptor (beta chain) stems from a study of shared clonotypes between healthy human individuals. Study-level information: Each donor had three CD4 naive, three CD4 memory, two CD8 naive and one CD8 memory plate. Study-level points and caveats: For naive CD4 cells, 4% to 6% of clonotypes were shared across a handful of donors.

The CDR3 has 16 amino acids. CDR1 and CDR2 (germline): MNHEY, SMNVEV (reference sequence). With 0 bases clipped from V and 2 bases from J, the junction kept 3 bases outside the gene matches. A remark on this clone: Its antigen is not known.

Only CD45RO-negative cells positively selected for CCR7 counted as naive CD8 cells, so terminally differentiated effector memory CD45RA+ cells were excluded. Investigators spread the genomic DNA of each subset evenly over several immunoSEQ plates. In the authors' methods: Quality scores were absent from the junction-only immunoSEQ sequences, so filtering differed. Produced via immunoSEQ multiplex PCR; TCRdb's table is partial and in-frame only. D and trimming come from the DNA, and the V and J calls and clone size come from that table. Here the sample spans about 750,000 clones, nearly 95% being singletons.

The sequenced sample consisted of naive CD8+ T cells sorted from blood. This receptor was taken from a man aged 25-45 years in good health. The rearrangement joins TRBV27 to TRBJ2-1; 8 nucleotides agree with TRBD2. This CDR3 is CASSLSRGLAYNEQFF. The DNA of the CDR3 is TGTGCCAGCAGTTTATCGAGGGGACTAGCCTACAATGAGCAGTTCTTC.